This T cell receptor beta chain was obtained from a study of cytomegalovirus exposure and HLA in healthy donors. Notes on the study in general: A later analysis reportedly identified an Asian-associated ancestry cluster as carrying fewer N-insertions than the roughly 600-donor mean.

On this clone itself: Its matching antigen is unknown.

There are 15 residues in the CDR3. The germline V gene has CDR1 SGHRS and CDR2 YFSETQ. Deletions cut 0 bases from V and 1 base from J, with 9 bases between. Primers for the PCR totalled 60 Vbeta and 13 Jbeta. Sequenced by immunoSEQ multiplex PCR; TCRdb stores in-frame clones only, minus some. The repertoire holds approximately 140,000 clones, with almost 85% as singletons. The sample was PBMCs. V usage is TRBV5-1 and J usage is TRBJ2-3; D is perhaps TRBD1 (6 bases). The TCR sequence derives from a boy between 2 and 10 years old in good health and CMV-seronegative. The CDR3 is CASSLEYRGTDTQYF. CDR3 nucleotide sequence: TGCGCCAGCAGCTTGGAGTACAGGGGCACAGATACGCAGTATTTT.